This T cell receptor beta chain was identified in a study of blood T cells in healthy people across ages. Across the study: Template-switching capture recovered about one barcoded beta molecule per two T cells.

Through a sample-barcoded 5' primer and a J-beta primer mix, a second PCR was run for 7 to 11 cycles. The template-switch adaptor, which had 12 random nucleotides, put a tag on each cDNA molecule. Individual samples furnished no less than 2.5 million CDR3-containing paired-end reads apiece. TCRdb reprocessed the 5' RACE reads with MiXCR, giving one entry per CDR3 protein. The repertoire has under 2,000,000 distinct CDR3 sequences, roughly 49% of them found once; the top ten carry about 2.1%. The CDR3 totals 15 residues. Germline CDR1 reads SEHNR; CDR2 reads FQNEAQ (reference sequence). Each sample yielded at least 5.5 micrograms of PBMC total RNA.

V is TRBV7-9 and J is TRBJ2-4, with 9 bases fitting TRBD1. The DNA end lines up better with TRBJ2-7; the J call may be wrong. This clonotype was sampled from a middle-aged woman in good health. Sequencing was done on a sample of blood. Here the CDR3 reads CASSSGQGKGYEQYF. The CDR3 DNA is TGTGCCAGCAGCTCCGGACAGGGGAAGGGATACGAGCAGTACTTC.